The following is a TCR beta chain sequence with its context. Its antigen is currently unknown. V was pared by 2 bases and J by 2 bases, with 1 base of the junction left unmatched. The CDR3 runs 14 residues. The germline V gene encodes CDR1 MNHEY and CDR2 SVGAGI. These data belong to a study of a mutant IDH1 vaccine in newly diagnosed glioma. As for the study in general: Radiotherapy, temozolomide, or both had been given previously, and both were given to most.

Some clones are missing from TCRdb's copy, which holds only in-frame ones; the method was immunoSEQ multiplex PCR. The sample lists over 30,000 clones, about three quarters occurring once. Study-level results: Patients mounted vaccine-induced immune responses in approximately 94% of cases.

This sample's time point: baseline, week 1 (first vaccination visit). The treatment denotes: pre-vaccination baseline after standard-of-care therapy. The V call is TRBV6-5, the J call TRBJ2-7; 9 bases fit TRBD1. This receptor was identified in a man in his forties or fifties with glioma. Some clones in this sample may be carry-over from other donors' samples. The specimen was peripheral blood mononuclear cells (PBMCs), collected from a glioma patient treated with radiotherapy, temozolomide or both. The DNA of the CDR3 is TGTGCCAGCAGTTACAGACAGGGGGCCTACGAGCAGTACTTC. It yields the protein CASSYRQGAYEQYF.